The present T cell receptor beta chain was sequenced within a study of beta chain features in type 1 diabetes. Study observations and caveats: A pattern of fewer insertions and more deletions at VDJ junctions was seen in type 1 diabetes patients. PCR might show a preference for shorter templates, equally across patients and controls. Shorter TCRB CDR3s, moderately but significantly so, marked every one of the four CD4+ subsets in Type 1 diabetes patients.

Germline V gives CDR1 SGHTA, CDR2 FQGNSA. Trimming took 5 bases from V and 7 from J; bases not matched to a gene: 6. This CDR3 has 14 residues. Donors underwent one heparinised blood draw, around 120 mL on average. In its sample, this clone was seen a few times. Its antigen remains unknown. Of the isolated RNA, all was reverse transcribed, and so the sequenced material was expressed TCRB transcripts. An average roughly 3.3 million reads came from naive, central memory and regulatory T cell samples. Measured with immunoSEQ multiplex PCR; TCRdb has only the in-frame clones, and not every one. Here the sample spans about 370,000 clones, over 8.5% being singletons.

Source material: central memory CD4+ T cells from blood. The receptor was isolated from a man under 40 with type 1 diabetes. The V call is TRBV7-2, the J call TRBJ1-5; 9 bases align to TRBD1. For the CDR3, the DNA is TGTGCCAGCAGCACACGACAGGGGGAGCAGCCCCAGCATTTT. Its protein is CASSTRQGEQPQHF.